These 25 T cell receptor beta chains came from one sample sequenced in a study of T cell repertoires in aging, cancer and after chemotherapy (dated by TCRdb to between 2018 and 2021). TCR beta rearrangements were amplified from genomic DNA extracted from peripheral blood rather than from sorted cells or RNA. For sequencing, an Illumina MiSeq was employed. Rearranged TRB sequences spanning V, D and J segments were amplified in a multiplex touch-down PCR with a mixed TRB-A/B primer pool. The public reads were quality trimmed at Q25 with fastp and then assembled into clones with MiXCR by TCRdb, keeping productive beta chains. Each record represents a unique CDR3 protein, reported with the most common genes and DNA among its rows. The sample contains around 1,400 distinct CDR3 sequences, roughly 50% of them found a single time. The biggest ten clones account for about a sixth of the sample. The sequenced material came from blood. All receptors derive from a human donor with a blood cancer.

The chain couples TRBV29-1 to TRBJ2-5; 7 nucleotides align to TRBD1. The CDR3 covers 14 residues. J gave up 2 bases and V 6 bases, and 9 bases lay outside the gene matches. Germline CDR1 is SQVTM and CDR2 is ANQGSEA. The CDR3 reads CSVQGGDGQETQYF. The DNA of the CDR3 is TGCAGCGTCCAAGGGGGCGATGGGCAAGAGACCCAGTACTTC.

This clonotype is classed as large. This chain joins TRBV7-6 and TRBJ2-7; TRBD2 matches at 7 bases. CDR1 is SGHVS, CDR2 FNYEAQ, per germline. The CDR3 is made up of 13 amino acids. V lost 4 bases, J lost 6 bases, and 6 bases stayed unmatched. As DNA, the CDR3 is TGTGCCAGCAGCTGGGAGGGAGGGCTCGAGCAGTACTTC. This sequence encodes CASSWEGGLEQYF.

By its share, this clonotype is medium-sized. The chain joins TRBV7-9 to TRBJ2-2, with 10 bases matching TRBD2. This CDR3 is 17 amino acids long. With V trimmed by 2 bases and J by 4 bases, 7 bases remained unmatched. CDR1 SEHNR and CDR2 FQNEAQ come from the germline V gene (reference sequence). In DNA, the CDR3 is TGTGCCAGCAGCTTATATAGCGGGAGGAGGCGCACCGGGGAGCTGTTTTTT. Protein sequence: CASSLYSGRRRTGELFF.

This clonotype is labeled large (0.1 to 1%). This chain uses TRBV7-4 with TRBJ2-1, with TRBD2 identical over 8 bases. In germline, CDR1 is SGHVT, CDR2 SQSDAQ. There are 16 residues in the CDR3. V lost 5 bases and J lost 0; bases outside the gene matches: 6. CDR3 amino acids: CASSARGGSSYNEQFF. The CDR3, as DNA: TGTGCCAGCAGCGCCCGGGGGGGAAGCTCCTACAATGAGCAGTTCTTC.

Relative to its sample, this clonotype is large. The chain couples TRBV11-1 to TRBJ1-1, with D uncertain. Germline V gives CDR1 SGHAT, CDR2 FQDESV (reference sequence). V was cut by 6 bases and J by 0 bases, with 8 bases left in between. The CDR3 extends over 13 amino acids. CDR3 sequence reads: CASRVGMNTEAFF. CDR3 sequence (DNA): TGTGCCAGCAGGGTGGGGATGAACACTGAAGCTTTCTTT.

The chain couples TRBV29-1 to TRBJ2-7; D perhaps matches TRBD1 (6 bases). The CDR3 totals 13 residues. Trimming removed 4 bases from V and 3 bases from J, with 13 bases in between. Looked up from germline, CDR1 is SQVTM and CDR2 is ANQGSEA. The CDR3 is CSVAGTTNYEQYF. DNA of the CDR3: TGCAGCGTTGCCGGGACAACCAACTACGAGCAGTACTTC.

The rearrangement uses TRBV4-3 and TRBJ1-4; 9 bases align to TRBD1. Germline CDR1 is LGHNA and CDR2 is YSLEER. V lost 1 base and J lost 6; bases outside the gene matches: 3. The CDR3 length is 15 residues. This chain's CDR3 is CASSQGDRDHEKLFF. CDR3 nucleotides: TGCGCCAGCAGCCAAGGGGACAGGGATCATGAAAAACTGTTTTTT.

The chain employs TRBV25-1 and TRBJ2-6; D call uncertain. Trimming removed 3 bases at V and 4 bases at J, with 7 bases between. There are 14 residues in the CDR3. Germline assignment: CDR1 MGHDK and CDR2 SYGVNS. This chain's CDR3 is CASSDQNGANVLTF. The CDR3 coding sequence is TGTGCCAGCAGTGACCAGAACGGGGCCAACGTCCTGACTTTC.

By its share, this clonotype is large. The chain links TRBV6-5 to TRBJ1-5; TRBD1 matches at 8 bases. CDR3 length equals 16 residues. V was clipped by 5 bases and J by 4 bases; unmatched bases: 10. The germline V gene encodes CDR1 MNHEY and CDR2 SVGAGI. CDR3 region: CASSSLPTGENQPQHF. DNA of the CDR3: TGTGCCAGCAGTAGCCTGCCGACAGGGGAGAATCAGCCCCAGCATTTT.

As concerns this clonotype: A junction boundary mismatches the germline segment, possibly from a read error. This chain joins TRBV5-6 and TRBJ1-2, with 7 nucleotides matching TRBD1. Germline V CDR1 and CDR2: SGHDT, YYEEEE. CDR3 length: 11 residues. CDR3 region: CASSLRGTDTF. CDR3 coding DNA: TGCGCCAGCAGCTTGAGGGGGACAGACACCTTC.

The chain joins TRBV20-1 to TRBJ1-2; TRBD1 agrees at 10 bases. Per germline, CDR1 DFQATT and CDR2 SNEGSKA (reference sequence). The ends lost 2 bases at V and 6 bases at J; junction bases unmatched: 6. This CDR3 is 14 amino acids long. CDR3 region: CSARQTGTGDGYTF. The CDR3 coding sequence is TGCAGTGCTAGACAAACCGGGACAGGGGATGGCTACACCTTC.

The CDR3 DNA reads TGTGCCAGCAGACTCAGGGGTTCTAACTATGGCTACACCTTC. This gives the protein CASRLRGSNYGYTF. The chain carries TRBV6-5 and TRBJ1-2; tentatively, D is TRBD1 (6 bases). Trimming took 6 bases from V and 0 from J, leaving 11 bases between them. The CDR3 sequence is 14 residues long. CDR1 MNHEY and CDR2 SVGAGI come from the germline V gene.

The rearrangement uses TRBV28 and TRBJ2-7, with D perhaps matching TRBD1 (5 bases). The V end was cut by 10 bases, the J end by 2 bases, with 12 bases between. The length of the CDR3 is 12 residues. CDR1 is MDHEN, CDR2 SYDVKM, per germline. In DNA, the CDR3 is TGTGCCACACAGGCCCCCACCTACGAGCAGTACTTC. Its translation is CATQAPTYEQYF.

This sequence joins TRBV7-6 and TRBJ2-1, with D possibly being TRBD1 (5 bases). The CDR3 covers 12 residues. Germline V gene data show CDR1 as SGHVS and CDR2 as FNYEAQ. Trimming stripped 4 bases from V and 9 bases from J, with 10 bases between. The CDR3 loop reads CASSSPQGEQFF. The CDR3 coding sequence is TGTGCCAGCAGCTCCCCTCAGGGTGAGCAGTTCTTC.

This clonotype is labeled large. CDR3 nucleotides: TGTGCCAGTAGTATAGATCCTCTTATATATGGCTACACCTTC. Translation gives CASSIDPLIYGYTF. The chain employs TRBV19 and TRBJ1-2; D unresolved. There are 14 residues in the CDR3. Germline V CDR1 and CDR2: LNHDA, SQIVND (reference sequence). Trimming cost V 0 bases and J 5 bases, with 10 bases left between them.

This clonotype is termed medium-sized. The chain carries TRBV5-1 and TRBJ2-5; D unresolved. In germline, CDR1 is SGHRS, CDR2 YFSETQ. Between the trimmed V and J ends, which lost 0 bases and 1 base, there was a span of 1 base. CDR3 length: 12 residues. The CDR3 DNA reads as TGCGCCAGCAGCTTGGTCCAAGAGACCCAGTACTTC. Encoded protein: CASSLVQETQYF.

This clonotype is categorized as large. The chain carries TRBV10-3 and TRBJ1-6, with 7 positions matching TRBD1. This CDR3 comprises 16 residues. V dropped 6 bases and J dropped 7; count of bases not matched to a gene: 12. The germline V gene encodes CDR1 ENHRY and CDR2 SYGVKD. The CDR3 nucleotides read TGTGCCATCAGCCGCTCCTTGACAGGGAACAATTCACCCCTCCACTTT. As protein: CAISRSLTGNNSPLHF.

V usage is TRBV11-1 and J usage is TRBJ2-3; 12 nucleotides line up with TRBD2. The CDR3 consists of 16 residues. Germline-derived CDR1 and CDR2 are SGHAT and FQDESV (reference sequence). Unmatched junction bases numbered 6, after V lost 4 bases and J lost 4 bases. The CDR3: CASSSLAGGPADTQYF. CDR3 DNA: TGTGCCAGCAGCTCTCTAGCGGGAGGGCCAGCAGATACGCAGTATTTT.

V gene TRBV14 combines with J gene TRBJ2-7; 9 bases are shared with TRBD1. The J segment lost 3 bases and the V segment lost 6 bases, leaving 6 bases of the junction unmatched. The length of the CDR3 is 14 residues. CDR1 is SGHDN and CDR2 is FVKESK in the germline V gene. The CDR3 coding sequence is TGTGCCAGCAGACCCGGGACAGGGTTCTACGAGCAGTACTTC. As protein: CASRPGTGFYEQYF.

The V call is TRBV27, the J call TRBJ2-2, with 7 positions matching TRBD1. This CDR3 is built from 17 residues. Per germline, CDR1 MNHEY and CDR2 SMNVEV (reference sequence). The V and J ends lost 0 bases and 3 bases, in that order; junction bases with no gene match: 7. CDR3 nucleotide sequence: TGTGCCAGCAGTTTATCGAGCGACAGGGCGGACACCGGGGAGCTGTTTTTT. This sequence encodes CASSLSSDRADTGELFF.

This chain joins TRBV19 and TRBJ2-7; TRBD1 aligns across 8 bases. Trimming at V came to 4 bases and at J to 2 bases, leaving 7 bases not matched to a gene. The CDR3 has 15 residues. CDR1 is LNHDA, CDR2 SQIVND, per germline (reference sequence). CDR3 sequence reads: CASSTAGQGTYEQYF. Written as DNA, the CDR3 is TGTGCCAGTAGTACAGCCGGACAGGGCACCTACGAGCAGTACTTC. Full variable domain (outside the CDR3, taken from reference TRBV19 and TRBJ2-7): DGGITQSPKYLFRKEGQNVTLSCEQNLNHDAMYWYRQDPGQGLRLIYYSQIVNDFQKGDIAEGYSVSREKKESFPLTVTSAQKNPTAFYLCASSTAGQGTYEQYFGPGTRLTVT.

Relative to its sample, this clonotype is medium-sized. V gene TRBV24-1 combines with J gene TRBJ2-7, with 9 bases fitting TRBD2. Germline assignment: CDR1 KGHDR and CDR2 SFDVKD. Unmatched junction bases numbered 17, after V lost 10 bases and J lost 2 bases. CDR3 length: 17 amino acids. CDR3 nucleotide sequence: TGTGCCACAGCCCCCGGGGCAAGCGGGAGGCTTGCCTACGAGCAGTACTTC. This gives the protein CATAPGASGRLAYEQYF.

This chain uses TRBV30 with TRBJ2-5, with D possibly TRBD1 on 5 matching bases. The CDR3 is 15 residues long. Germline CDR1 reads GTSNPN; CDR2 reads SVGIG (reference sequence). V lost 4 bases and J 11 bases, leaving 26 bases between the germline ends. The CDR3 bases are TGTGCCTGGAATGTCGCAGGGTTGGGGAACAATAAGCAGTACTTC. This translates into CAWNVAGLGNNKQYF. Based on the CDR3 plus reference TRBV30 and TRBJ2-5, the full variable domain is SQTIHQWPATLVQPVGSPLSLECTVEGTSNPNLYWYRQAAGRGLQLLFYSVGIGQISSEVPQNLSASRPQDRQFILSSKKLLLSDSGFYLCAWNVAGLGNNKQYFGPGTRLLVL.

By sample share, this clonotype is medium-sized. The genes are TRBV27 and TRBJ1-1; TRBD1 might be the D (5 bases). V lost 0 bases and J lost 4, with 12 bases in between. Germline lookup yields CDR1 MNHEY and CDR2 SMNVEV (reference sequence). The CDR3 is made up of 15 amino acids. DNA of the CDR3: TGTGCCAGCAGTTTATCTTGGCAGGGTGTCACTGAAGCTTTCTTT. Protein: CASSLSWQGVTEAFF.

The chain has TRBV12-3 or TRBV12-4 and TRBJ2-3; possibly TRBD2 for D (6 bases). Trimming removed 3 bases from V and 1 base from J, with 8 bases in between. CDR3 length equals 14 residues. DNA of the CDR3: TGTGCCAGCAGTTTGTCGGGGGGCACAGATACGCAGTATTTT. Encoded protein: CASSLSGGTDTQYF.